The 31 T cell receptor beta chains given below trace back to one sample, sequenced in a study of blood T cell repertoires in COVID-19. Measured with immunoSEQ multiplex PCR; TCRdb has only the in-frame clones, and not every one. The sample records hundreds of thousands of clones, about 89% being singletons. Sequenced: peripheral blood. The receptors here all came from a woman in her 50s with COVID-19, enrolled during active disease.

The V call is TRBV4-1, the J call TRBJ2-2; weak D call: TRBD1 (5 bases). V was pared by 5 bases and J by 0 bases, with 10 bases between. The CDR3 runs 15 residues. The germline V gene encodes CDR1 MGHRA and CDR2 YSYEKL. Here the CDR3 reads CASSKWTPNTGELFF. The DNA for the CDR3 is TGCGCCAGCAGCAAATGGACACCGAACACCGGGGAGCTGTTTTTT.

The chain links TRBV6-5 to TRBJ2-2; no definite D call. Trimming pared 0 bases from V and 2 bases from J, leaving 4 bases between. The germline CDR1 and CDR2 sequences are MNHEY and SVGAGI. This CDR3 spans 14 amino acids. This CDR3 reads CASSYSLNTGELFF. CDR3 DNA sequence: TGTGCCAGCAGTTACTCCCTTAACACCGGGGAGCTGTTTTTT.

The V call is TRBV5-1, the J call TRBJ2-3; 15 positions agree with TRBD2. Germline CDR1 and CDR2: SGHRS and YFSETQ. J gave up 4 bases and V 6 bases, and 9 bases lay outside the gene matches. This CDR3 region has 17 residues. The CDR3 DNA reads TGCGCCAGCACGAATTTCCGGACTAGCGGGGGGGCAGATACGCAGTATTTT. Translation gives CASTNFRTSGGADTQYF.

This chain links TRBV6-6 with TRBJ2-4; possibly TRBD1 for D (6 bases). Germline V gene lookup returns CDR1 MNHNY and CDR2 SVGAGI (reference sequence). The V gene lost 5 bases and the J gene lost 0 bases, with 11 bases spanning the gap. This CDR3 is built from 15 residues. The CDR3: CASSQQGLAKNIQYF. CDR3 nucleotides: TGTGCCAGCAGTCAACAGGGATTAGCCAAAAACATTCAGTACTTC.

This chain uses TRBV19 with TRBJ2-1; 9 nucleotides match TRBD2. The CDR3 spans 17 residues. The junction had 15 bases not matched to a gene; V was cut back by 2 bases and J by 10 bases. CDR1 and CDR2 (germline): LNHDA, SQIVND (reference sequence). CDR3 sequence (DNA): TGTGCCAGTAGTATACAAGATTGGACTAGCGCCCTAGGGGAGCAGTTCTTC. Its translation: CASSIQDWTSALGEQFF.

The chain is built from TRBV3-1 (or the pseudogene TRBV3-2) and TRBJ2-2, with D maybe TRBD2 (6 bases). This CDR3 comprises 13 residues. Germline-derived CDR1 and CDR2 are LGHDT and YNNKEL (reference sequence). The V and J ends lost 1 base and 9 bases respectively, with 9 bases between them. The CDR3 loop is CASSQGRVRELFF. The CDR3 DNA sequence: TGTGCCAGCAGCCAAGGGAGGGTCCGGGAGCTGTTTTTT.

This clone is a singleton in its sample. The V call is TRBV5-6, the J call TRBJ2-2; perhaps TRBD2 as D (5 bases). The V gene lost 3 bases and the J gene lost 4 bases, with 7 bases spanning the gap. CDR1 SGHDT and CDR2 YYEEEE come from the germline V gene. The CDR3 is 13 residues long. The CDR3 DNA sequence: TGTGCCAGCAGCTGGGAGCGCACCGGGGAGCTGTTTTTT. Its translation is CASSWERTGELFF.

The chain is built from TRBV5-1 and TRBJ1-1, with 8 bases identical to TRBD1. The CDR3 sequence is 14 residues long. The germline V gene has CDR1 SGHRS and CDR2 YFSETQ. V shed 4 bases, J shed 4 bases, and the junction held 6 bases outside the gene matches. CDR3: CASSHATGGTEAFF. DNA of the CDR3: TGCGCCAGCAGCCATGCTACAGGGGGCACTGAAGCTTTCTTT.

V gene TRBV6-5 combines with J gene TRBJ1-2; D call uncertain. V lost 0 bases to trimming and J lost 8 bases, with 10 bases between them. CDR1 MNHEY and CDR2 SVGAGI come from the germline V gene. The CDR3 totals 13 residues. CDR3: CASSYSLRRGYTF. The CDR3 DNA reads as TGTGCCAGCAGTTACTCACTCCGAAGAGGCTACACCTTC.

V gene TRBV5-5 combines with J gene TRBJ1-5; 7 positions agree with TRBD1. Losses at the gene ends were 0 bases for V and 9 bases for J; bases not matched to a gene: 9. From germline, CDR1 is SGHKS and CDR2 YYEKEE (reference sequence). The CDR3 covers 15 residues. CDR3 nucleotide sequence: TGTGCCAGCAGCTTGGAAGCAGGGGGTTATCCGCCCCAGCATTTT. Residues: CASSLEAGGYPPQHF.

The chain joins TRBV5-1 to TRBJ2-7; perhaps TRBD2 as D (5 bases). Trimming left V 0 bases short and J 3 bases short, with 10 bases between. CDR3 size: 14 residues. Germline CDR1 reads SGHRS; CDR2 reads YFSETQ. The CDR3 sequence: CASSLDVGSYEQYF. CDR3 nucleotide sequence: TGCGCCAGCAGCTTGGACGTAGGGAGCTACGAGCAGTACTTC.

The chain joins TRBV2 to TRBJ1-6; D is possibly TRBD1 (5 bases). The germline gives CDR1 SNHLY, CDR2 FYNNEI. This CDR3 is 13 amino acids long. V dropped 6 bases and J dropped 11 bases, with 14 bases sitting between them. Here the CDR3 DNA reads TGTGCCAGCAGACCCCAGGGAGGGACACCCCTCCACTTT. It specifies CASRPQGGTPLHF.

The chain couples TRBV5-1 to TRBJ1-2; 7 bases fit TRBD1. This CDR3 region has 14 residues. The trim removed 4 bases at V and 4 bases at J, leaving 7 bases unmatched. Germline-derived CDR1 and CDR2 are SGHRS and YFSETQ. The CDR3 reads CASSPARDSYGYTF. Here the CDR3 DNA reads TGCGCCAGCAGCCCCGCCAGGGACAGCTATGGCTACACCTTC.

The chain links TRBV30 to TRBJ1-1; D ambiguous. V gave up 7 bases and J gave up 6 bases, with 12 bases separating them. The CDR3 has 11 amino acids. CDR1 is GTSNPN and CDR2 is SVGIG in the germline V gene (reference sequence). The CDR3 region is CAFRAGSEAFF. CDR3 DNA sequence: TGTGCCTTTCGGGCGGGATCTGAAGCTTTCTTT.

The chain carries TRBV2 and TRBJ1-1; 8 nucleotides line up with TRBD1. Germline values: CDR1 SNHLY, CDR2 FYNNEI. The CDR3 has 13 residues. V shed 6 bases, J shed 6 bases, and the junction held 6 bases outside the gene matches. The CDR3 DNA is TGTGCCAGCAGACCCAGGGGGCTTCCTGAAGCTTTCTTT. Protein product: CASRPRGLPEAFF.

This chain's CDR3 is CASSLGVGQFF. The CDR3 nucleotides read TGTGCCAGCAGCCTCGGGGTAGGGCAGTTCTTC. This chain uses TRBV5-6 with TRBJ2-1, with a weak D call TRBD2 (5 bases). Germline V gives CDR1 SGHDT, CDR2 YYEEEE. Trimming shortened V by 4 bases and J by 12 bases, and 11 bases separated the two germline ends. The CDR3 contains 11 residues.

The chain is built from TRBV10-3 and TRBJ2-3; 8 bases align to TRBD2. The CDR3 length is 15 residues. With V trimmed by 4 bases and J by 2 bases, 5 bases remained unmatched. Germline V CDR1 and CDR2: ENHRY, SYGVKD. CDR3 region: CAISVTGGDTDTQYF. CDR3 sequence (DNA): TGTGCCATCAGTGTGACGGGGGGGGACACAGATACGCAGTATTTT.

This chain uses TRBV27 with TRBJ2-7; maybe TRBD1 (6 bases). This CDR3 comprises 15 residues. Trimming left V 5 bases short and J 3 bases short, with 17 bases between. The germline V gene has CDR1 MNHEY and CDR2 SMNVEV (reference sequence). The CDR3, as DNA: TGTGCCAGCAGTCCGATGATAGGACAGAGCTACGAGCAGTACTTC. This gives the protein CASSPMIGQSYEQYF.

This sequence joins TRBV20-1 and TRBJ1-6, with TRBD1 matching 7 bases. This CDR3 has 11 amino acids. Per the germline V gene, CDR1 is DFQATT and CDR2 is SNEGSKA (reference sequence). The V and J ends lost 2 bases and 18 bases, in that order; junction bases with no gene match: 7. This CDR3 reads CSARLTGERHF. The CDR3 DNA is TGCAGTGCTAGACTTACAGGGGAACGCCACTTT.

The V gene is TRBV18, the J gene TRBJ2-3; possibly TRBD2 for D (6 bases). This CDR3 comprises 14 residues. V was pared by 11 bases and J by 1 base, with 16 bases between. CDR1 and CDR2 from the germline V gene are KGHSH and LQKENI. CDR3 DNA: TGTGCCGCGGGGCGGGACTCGGGCACAGATACGCAGTATTTT. This codes for CAAGRDSGTDTQYF.

This chain connects TRBV4-1 to TRBJ1-1, with D possibly being TRBD1 (5 bases). The CDR3 is 13 amino acids. Trimming pared 3 bases from V and 5 bases from J, leaving 10 bases between. Germline V CDR1 and CDR2: MGHRA, YSYEKL. The CDR3: CASSHYRGTEAFF. The CDR3 bases are TGCGCCAGCAGCCATTATAGGGGAACTGAAGCTTTCTTT.

This sequence joins TRBV19 and TRBJ2-3, with TRBD2 matching 8 bases. The CDR3 contains 18 residues. J was trimmed by 1 base and V by 3 bases; bases with no gene match: 12. Germline V lookup: CDR1 LNHDA, CDR2 SQIVND (reference sequence). The CDR3 region is CASSIRRRGGVGTDTQYF. The DNA for the CDR3 is TGTGCCAGTAGTATTAGACGTCGGGGGGGCGTCGGCACAGATACGCAGTATTTT.

The chain links TRBV29-1 to TRBJ2-7; possibly TRBD1 for D (6 bases). V lost 3 bases to trimming and J lost 2 bases, with 11 bases between them. Germline V CDR1 and CDR2: SQVTM, ANQGSEA. This CDR3 comprises 13 residues. In DNA, the CDR3 is TGCAGCGTTGAGGTACAGGGCCCCTACGAGCAGTACTTC. It translates to CSVEVQGPYEQYF.

The chain couples TRBV5-6 to TRBJ2-6; 9 bases fit TRBD1. Trimming at V came to 3 bases and at J to 1 base, leaving 5 bases not matched to a gene. The CDR3 spans 17 residues. From germline, CDR1 is SGHDT and CDR2 YYEEEE. CDR3 sequence: CASSSGTGSSGANVLTF. CDR3 coding DNA: TGTGCCAGCAGCTCCGGGACAGGGTCTTCTGGGGCCAACGTCCTGACTTTC.

The chain combines TRBV10-3 with TRBJ1-3; D unclear. Germline V gives CDR1 ENHRY, CDR2 SYGVKD. V was trimmed by 4 bases and J by 4 bases, leaving 11 bases between them. The CDR3 runs 14 residues. The CDR3 protein is CAISVEGAGNTIYF. CDR3 DNA sequence: TGTGCCATCAGTGTTGAGGGCGCGGGAAACACCATATATTTT.

This clone has only a few counts. V usage is TRBV19 and J usage is TRBJ1-4, with unresolved D. CDR1 LNHDA and CDR2 SQIVND come from the germline V gene (reference sequence). V lost 3 bases and J lost 6, with 14 bases in between. The CDR3 is 15 amino acids. The CDR3 loop is CASSIVFGDDEKLFF. The DNA for the CDR3 is TGTGCCAGTAGTATTGTTTTCGGGGATGATGAAAAACTGTTTTTT.

This clone appeared a few times. The gene calls are TRBV29-1 and TRBJ1-2, with TRBD1 identical over 8 bases. Germline CDR1 and CDR2: SQVTM and ANQGSEA. Trimming cost V 4 bases and J 2 bases; bases outside gene matches: 18. The CDR3 is made up of 18 amino acids. The CDR3 DNA reads TGCAGCGTTGGGGCCTGGGATGACAGGGGCACAAAGAACTATGGCTACACCTTC. Its protein is CSVGAWDDRGTKNYGYTF.

J is TRBJ2-5 and V is TRBV30; TRBD2 agrees at 8 bases. The germline gives CDR1 GTSNPN, CDR2 SVGIG (reference sequence). CDR3 size: 17 residues. J was trimmed by 4 bases and V by 3 bases; bases with no gene match: 16. The CDR3 nucleotides read TGTGCCTGGAGCCGGGGAGCGGGGGCCTTAAAGGGAGAGACCCAGTACTTC. This translates into CAWSRGAGALKGETQYF. Combining the CDR3 with reference TRBV30 and TRBJ2-5 gives the whole variable domain SQTIHQWPATLVQPVGSPLSLECTVEGTSNPNLYWYRQAAGRGLQLLFYSVGIGQISSEVPQNLSASRPQDRQFILSSKKLLLSDSGFYLCAWSRGAGALKGETQYFGPGTRLLVL.

The sample holds one count of this clone. The chain links TRBV6-5 to TRBJ1-4; D might be TRBD1 (5 bases). Germline CDR1 reads MNHEY; CDR2 reads SVGAGI. The ends were cut back, 2 bases at V and 6 bases at J, with 16 bases in the middle. The CDR3 runs 16 residues. The CDR3 here is CASSYLRDLGDEKLFF. CDR3 nucleotides: TGTGCCAGCAGTTACCTCCGGGACTTAGGAGATGAAAAACTGTTTTTT.

Of note for this clone: The germline gene is not matched at one end of the junction; a read error may be the cause. This chain joins TRBV12-5 and TRBJ2-5; D unresolved. There are 14 residues in the CDR3. Germline CDR1 is LGHNT and CDR2 is FRNRAP. The CDR3 sequence is CASGLFPNQETQYF. The CDR3 DNA reads TGTGCTAGTGGTTTGTTCCCAAACCAGGAGACCCAGTACTTC.

The chain is built from TRBV9 and TRBJ2-2, with D possibly matching TRBD2 (6 bases). The germline CDR1 and CDR2 sequences are SGDLS and YYNGEE. V dropped 7 bases and J dropped 1 base, with 17 bases sitting between them. The CDR3 is 16 amino acids. CDR3 bases: TGTGCCAGCGGGTCGTGGGGACTCGAGAACACCGGGGAGCTGTTTTTT. Translating gives CASGSWGLENTGELFF.